What follows describes a single T cell receptor (beta chain). This CDR3 comprises 16 residues. Germline loops: CDR1 SEHNR, CDR2 FQNEAQ (reference sequence). The entry originates in a study of blood T cells in healthy people across ages. Sample-barcoded 5' priming and a J-beta primer mix drove a second PCR of about 6 to 12 cycles. In TCRdb, the 5' RACE reads were re-called with MiXCR into one record per CDR3 protein. The sample consists of about 1 million distinct CDR3 sequences, under 30% of them appearing once. The authors extracted at least 5 micrograms of total RNA per sample. This sample also appeared in a second study, on T cells of mothers and their children. From that paper: The people who donated were three healthy Caucasian mothers and their six children.

This chain joins TRBV7-9 and TRBJ2-5, with a tentative D call TRBD2 (7 bases). The end of the DNA is better explained by TRBJ2-7, so the J call may be wrong. This sequence was found in a girl under 10 years old in good health. The sample consisted of blood. The CDR3 bases are TGTGCCAGCAGCTTAGCGAACGGGGGGCTCCGCTACGAGCAGTACTTC. Amino acids: CASSLANGGLRYEQYF.